This entry features one T cell receptor (beta chain) sequence. Its antigen is still unknown. PCR was performed using 60 Vbeta and 13 Jbeta primers. The table came from immunoSEQ multiplex PCR; TCRdb's copy has only in-frame clones and leaves some out. This sample has some 190,000 clones, with around three quarters found just once. This record comes from a study of cytomegalovirus exposure and HLA in healthy donors. Study-wide results and caveats: A previous analysis found most TCR beta V segments productive roughly 87% or roughly 30% of the time. HLA alleles were associated with 18,000 or so TCR beta sequences in a later analysis at 0.05 false discovery rate. It was reportedly the case that the classifier diagnosed cytomegalovirus status with high specificity and sensitivity.

The clonotype was recovered from a woman under 40 in good health and CMV-seronegative. The sequenced sample was PBMCs.

The CDR3 DNA reads as TGTGCCAGTTTAGTCAGGGTAGGGGAGCTGTTTTTT. Its translation: CASLVRVGELFF. The gene calls are TRBV19 and TRBJ2-2; a weak D match, TRBD1 (5 bases). CDR1 is LNHDA and CDR2 is SQIVND in the germline V gene (reference sequence). The germline V and J ends were trimmed by 8 bases and 8 bases, with 12 bases remaining between them. The CDR3 extends over 12 amino acids.